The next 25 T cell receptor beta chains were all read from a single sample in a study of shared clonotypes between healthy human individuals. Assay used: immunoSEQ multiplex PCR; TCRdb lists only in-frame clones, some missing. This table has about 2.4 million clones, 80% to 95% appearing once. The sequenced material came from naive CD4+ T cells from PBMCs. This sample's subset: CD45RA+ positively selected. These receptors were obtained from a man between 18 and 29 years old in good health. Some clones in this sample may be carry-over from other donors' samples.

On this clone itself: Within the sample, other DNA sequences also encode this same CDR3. The CDR3 coding sequence is TGTGCCAGCAGTTACTCTAGAGGGAATCAGCCCCAGCATTTT. It is translated as CASSYSRGNQPQHF. The chain links TRBV6-5 to TRBJ1-5; D ambiguous. CDR1 and CDR2 (germline): MNHEY, SVGAGI. V was shortened by 0 bases and J by 4 bases, with 7 bases between the two germline ends. The CDR3 sequence is 14 residues long.

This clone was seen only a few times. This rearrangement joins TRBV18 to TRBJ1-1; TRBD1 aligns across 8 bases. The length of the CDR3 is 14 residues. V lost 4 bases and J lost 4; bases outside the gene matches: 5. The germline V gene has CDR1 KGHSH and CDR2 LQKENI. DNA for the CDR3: TGTGCCAGCTCACAAACGGACAGGGTCACTGAAGCTTTCTTT. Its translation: CASSQTDRVTEAFF.

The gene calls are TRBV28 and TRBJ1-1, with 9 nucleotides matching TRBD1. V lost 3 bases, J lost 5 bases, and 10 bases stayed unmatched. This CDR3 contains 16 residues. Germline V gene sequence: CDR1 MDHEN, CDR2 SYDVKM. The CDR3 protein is CASSLLTGGAGTEAFF. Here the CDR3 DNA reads TGTGCCAGCAGTTTGTTAACAGGGGGCGCGGGGACTGAAGCTTTCTTT.

The CDR3 nucleotides read TGTGCCAGCAGTTACCTGAGAGTCAATCAGCCCCAGCATTTT. This sequence encodes CASSYLRVNQPQHF. The chain couples TRBV6-6 to TRBJ1-5, with D hard to call. Germline loops: CDR1 MNHNY, CDR2 SVGAGI (reference sequence). The V and J ends lost 2 bases and 3 bases respectively, with 8 bases between them. The CDR3 length is 14 residues.

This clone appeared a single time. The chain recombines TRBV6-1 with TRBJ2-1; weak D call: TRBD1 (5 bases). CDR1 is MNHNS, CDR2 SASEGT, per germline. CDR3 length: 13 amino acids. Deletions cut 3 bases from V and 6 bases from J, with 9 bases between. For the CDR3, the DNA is TGTGCCAGCAGTGAGACAGTAGTCAATGAGCAGTTCTTC. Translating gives CASSETVVNEQFF.

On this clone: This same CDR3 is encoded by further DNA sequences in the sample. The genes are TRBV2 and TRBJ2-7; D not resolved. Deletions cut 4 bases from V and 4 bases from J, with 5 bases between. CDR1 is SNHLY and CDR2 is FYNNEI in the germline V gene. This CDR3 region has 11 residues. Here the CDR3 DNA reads TGTGCCAGCAGTGCGGAGTACGAGCAGTACTTC. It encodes CASSAEYEQYF.

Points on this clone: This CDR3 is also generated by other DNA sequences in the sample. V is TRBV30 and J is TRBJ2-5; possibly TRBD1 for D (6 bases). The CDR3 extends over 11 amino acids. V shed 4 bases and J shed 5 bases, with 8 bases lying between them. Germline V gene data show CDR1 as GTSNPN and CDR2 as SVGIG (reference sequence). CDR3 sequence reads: CAWTGVETQYF. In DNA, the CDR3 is TGTGCCTGGACAGGGGTCGAGACCCAGTACTTC.

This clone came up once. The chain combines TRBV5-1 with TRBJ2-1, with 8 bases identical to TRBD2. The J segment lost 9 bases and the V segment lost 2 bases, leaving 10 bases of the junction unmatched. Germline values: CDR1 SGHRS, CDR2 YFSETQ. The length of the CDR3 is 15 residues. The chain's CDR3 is CASSFMPGGQGEQFF. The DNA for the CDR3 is TGCGCCAGCAGCTTCATGCCGGGAGGGCAGGGTGAGCAGTTCTTC.

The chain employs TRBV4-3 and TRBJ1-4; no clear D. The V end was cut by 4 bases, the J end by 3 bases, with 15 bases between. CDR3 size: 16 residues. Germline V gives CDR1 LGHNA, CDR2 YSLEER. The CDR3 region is CASSPRLLGANEKLFF. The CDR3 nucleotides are TGCGCCAGCAGCCCCCGTTTATTGGGAGCTAATGAAAAACTGTTTTTT.

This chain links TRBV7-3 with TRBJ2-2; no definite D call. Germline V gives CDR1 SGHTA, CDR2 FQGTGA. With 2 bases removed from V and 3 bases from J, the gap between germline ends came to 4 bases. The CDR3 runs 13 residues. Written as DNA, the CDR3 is TGTGCCAGCAGCTTAGTTTACACCGGGGAGCTGTTTTTT. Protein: CASSLVYTGELFF.

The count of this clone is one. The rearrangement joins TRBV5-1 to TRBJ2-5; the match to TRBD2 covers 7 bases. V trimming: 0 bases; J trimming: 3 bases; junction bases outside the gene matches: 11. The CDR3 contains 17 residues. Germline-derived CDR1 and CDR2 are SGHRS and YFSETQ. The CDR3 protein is CASSLAIRGSIEETQYF. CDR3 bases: TGCGCCAGCAGCTTGGCCATCCGCGGGAGTATCGAAGAGACCCAGTACTTC.

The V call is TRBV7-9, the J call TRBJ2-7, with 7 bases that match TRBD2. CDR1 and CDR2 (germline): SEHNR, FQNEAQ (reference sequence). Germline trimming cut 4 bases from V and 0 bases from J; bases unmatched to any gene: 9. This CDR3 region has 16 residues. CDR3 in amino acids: CASSSRGSGNSYEQYF. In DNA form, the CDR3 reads TGTGCCAGCAGCTCGCGGGGGAGCGGGAACTCCTACGAGCAGTACTTC.

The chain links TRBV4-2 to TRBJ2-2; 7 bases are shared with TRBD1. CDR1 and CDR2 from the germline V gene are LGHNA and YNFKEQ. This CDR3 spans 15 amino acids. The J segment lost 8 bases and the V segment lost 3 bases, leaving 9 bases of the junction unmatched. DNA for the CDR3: TGTGCCAGCAGCCACCCCGGGACAGCAGAAGGGGAGCTGTTTTTT. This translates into CASSHPGTAEGELFF.

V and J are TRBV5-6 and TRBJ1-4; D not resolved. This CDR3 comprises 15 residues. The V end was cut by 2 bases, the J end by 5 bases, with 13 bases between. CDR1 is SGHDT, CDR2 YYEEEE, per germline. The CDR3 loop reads CASSFEGRRNEKLFF. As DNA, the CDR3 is TGTGCCAGCAGCTTCGAGGGCAGGAGAAATGAAAAACTGTTTTTT.

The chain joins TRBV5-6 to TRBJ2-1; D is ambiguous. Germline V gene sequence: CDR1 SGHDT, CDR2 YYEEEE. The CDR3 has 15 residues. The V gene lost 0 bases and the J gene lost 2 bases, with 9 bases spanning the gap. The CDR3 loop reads CASSLGRFAYNEQFF. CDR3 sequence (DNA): TGTGCCAGCAGCTTGGGCAGATTTGCCTACAATGAGCAGTTCTTC.

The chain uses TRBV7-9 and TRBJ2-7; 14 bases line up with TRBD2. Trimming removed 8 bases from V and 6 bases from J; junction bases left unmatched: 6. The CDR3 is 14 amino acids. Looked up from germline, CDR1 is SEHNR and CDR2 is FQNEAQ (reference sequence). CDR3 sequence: CASQPGLAGAEQYF. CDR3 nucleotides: TGTGCCAGCCAGCCGGGACTAGCGGGAGCCGAGCAGTACTTC. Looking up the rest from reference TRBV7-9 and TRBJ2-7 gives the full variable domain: DTGVSQNPRHKITKRGQNVTFRCDPISEHNRLYWYRQTLGQGPEFLTYFQNEAQLEKSRLLSDRFSAERPKGSFSTLEIQRTEQGDSAMYLCASQPGLAGAEQYFGPGTRLTVT.

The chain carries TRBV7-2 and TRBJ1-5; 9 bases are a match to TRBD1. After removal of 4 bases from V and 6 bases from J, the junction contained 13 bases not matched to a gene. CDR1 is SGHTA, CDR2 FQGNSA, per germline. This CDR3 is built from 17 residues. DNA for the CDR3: TGTGCCAGCAGCTATGTGGGGACAGGGCTCGCGGTTCAGCCCCAGCATTTT. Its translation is CASSYVGTGLAVQPQHF.

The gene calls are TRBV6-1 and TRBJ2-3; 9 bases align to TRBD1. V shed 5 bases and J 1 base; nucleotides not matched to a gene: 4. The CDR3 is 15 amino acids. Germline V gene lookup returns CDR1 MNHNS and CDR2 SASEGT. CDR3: CASSSRTGGTDTQYF. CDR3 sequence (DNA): TGTGCCAGCAGTTCGCGGACAGGGGGCACAGATACGCAGTATTTT.

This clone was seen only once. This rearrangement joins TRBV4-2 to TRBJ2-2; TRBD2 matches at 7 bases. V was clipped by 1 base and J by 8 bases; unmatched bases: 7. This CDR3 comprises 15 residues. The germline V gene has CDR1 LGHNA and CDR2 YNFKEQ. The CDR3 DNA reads TGTGCCAGCAGCCAAGGATTAAGGACTAGTGGGGAGCTGTTTTTT. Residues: CASSQGLRTSGELFF.

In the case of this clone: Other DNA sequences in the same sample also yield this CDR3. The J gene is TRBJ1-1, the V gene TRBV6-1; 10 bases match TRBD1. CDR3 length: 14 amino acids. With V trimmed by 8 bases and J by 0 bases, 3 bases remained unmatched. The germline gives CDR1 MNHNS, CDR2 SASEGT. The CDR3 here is CASRDRGLNTEAFF. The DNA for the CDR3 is TGTGCCAGCCGGGACAGGGGTTTGAACACTGAAGCTTTCTTT.

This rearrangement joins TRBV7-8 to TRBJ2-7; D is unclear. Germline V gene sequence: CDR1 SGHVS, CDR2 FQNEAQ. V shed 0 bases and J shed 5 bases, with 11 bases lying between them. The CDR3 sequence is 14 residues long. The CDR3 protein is CASSLAELSHEQYF. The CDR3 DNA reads TGTGCCAGCAGCTTAGCGGAGCTTAGCCACGAGCAGTACTTC. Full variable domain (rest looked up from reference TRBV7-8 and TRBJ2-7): GAGVSQSPRYKVAKRGQDVALRCDPISGHVSLFWYQQALGQGPEFLTYFQNEAQLDKSGLPSDRFFAERPEGSVSTLKIQRTQQEDSAVYLCASSLAELSHEQYFGPGTRLTVT.

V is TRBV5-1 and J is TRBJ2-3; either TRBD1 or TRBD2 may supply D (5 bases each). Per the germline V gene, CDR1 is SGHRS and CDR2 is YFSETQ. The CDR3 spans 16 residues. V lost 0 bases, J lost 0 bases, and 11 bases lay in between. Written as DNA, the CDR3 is TGCGCCAGCAGCTTGGGCCGGGACGGTAGCACAGATACGCAGTATTTT. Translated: CASSLGRDGSTDTQYF.

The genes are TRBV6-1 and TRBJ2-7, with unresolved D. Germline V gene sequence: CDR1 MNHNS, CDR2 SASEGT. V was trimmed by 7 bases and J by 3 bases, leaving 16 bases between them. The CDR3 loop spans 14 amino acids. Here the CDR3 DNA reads TGTGCCAGCACTCAGCACGGCAGACACTACGAGCAGTACTTC. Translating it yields CASTQHGRHYEQYF.

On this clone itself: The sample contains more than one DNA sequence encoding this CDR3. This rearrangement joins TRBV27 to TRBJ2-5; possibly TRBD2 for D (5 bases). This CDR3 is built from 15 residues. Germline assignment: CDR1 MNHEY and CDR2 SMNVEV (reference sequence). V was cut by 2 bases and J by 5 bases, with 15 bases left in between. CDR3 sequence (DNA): TGTGCCAGCAGTTTACGGCTAGCTGGTGGGGAGACCCAGTACTTC. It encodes CASSLRLAGGETQYF.

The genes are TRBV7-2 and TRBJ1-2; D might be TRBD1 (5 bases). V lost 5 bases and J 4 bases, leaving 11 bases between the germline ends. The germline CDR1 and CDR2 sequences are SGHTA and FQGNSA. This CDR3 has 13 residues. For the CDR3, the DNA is TGTGCCAGCAGCAGAGGGACTGCCTATGGCTACACCTTC. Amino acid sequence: CASSRGTAYGYTF.